The clone carrying this T cell receptor beta chain appeared a few times. The entry originates in a study of CD8 T cells in ankylosing spondylitis. With 4 bases removed from V and 6 bases from J, the gap between germline ends came to 11 bases. Germline lookup yields CDR1 LNHDA and CDR2 SQIVND (reference sequence). This CDR3 is built from 13 residues. MiXCR, applied by TCRdb to the 5' RACE reads, yields one record per CDR3 protein. The sample shows 190,000 or so distinct CDR3 sequences, roughly 13% of them seen only once. This chain links TRBV19 with TRBJ2-3; weak D call: TRBD1 (5 bases). The TCR comes from a male donor with ankylosing spondylitis or in good health (not recorded which). Sequenced material: blood, either unsorted or a sorted T cell fraction (not recorded which). The CDR3 here is CASSTRDFDTQYF. The CDR3 DNA reads TGTGCCAGTAGTACCAGGGATTTTGATACGCAGTATTTT.